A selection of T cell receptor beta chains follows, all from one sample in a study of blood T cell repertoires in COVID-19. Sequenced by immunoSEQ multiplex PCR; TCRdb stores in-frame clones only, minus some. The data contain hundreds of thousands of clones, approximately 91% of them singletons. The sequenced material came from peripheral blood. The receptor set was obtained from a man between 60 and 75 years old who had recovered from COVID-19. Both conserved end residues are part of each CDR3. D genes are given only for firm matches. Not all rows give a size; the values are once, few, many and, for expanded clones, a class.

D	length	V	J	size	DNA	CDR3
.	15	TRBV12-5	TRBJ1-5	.	TGTGCTAGTGGTCAATCGGGGACCAGGGGCCAGCCCCAGCATTTT	CASGQSGTRGQPQHF
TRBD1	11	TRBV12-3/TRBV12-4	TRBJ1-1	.	TGTGCCAGCAGTTGGGACAGGGAGGCTTTCTTT	CASSWDREAFF
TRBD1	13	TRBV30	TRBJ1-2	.	TGTGCCTGGAGCGCAGGGGGCGCTTTTGGCTACACCTTC	CAWSAGGAFGYTF
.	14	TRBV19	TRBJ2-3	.	TGTGCCAGTAGTATGACGGGGTGGACAGATACGCAGTATTTT	CASSMTGWTDTQYF
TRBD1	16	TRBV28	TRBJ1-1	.	TGTGCCAGCAGTTTACGGGACAGGCTATCGAACACTGAAGCTTTCTTT	CASSLRDRLSNTEAFF
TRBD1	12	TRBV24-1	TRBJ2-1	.	TGTGCCACCAGTGAAGGACAGGGGGAGCAGTTCTTC	CATSEGQGEQFF
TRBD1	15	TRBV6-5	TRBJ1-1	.	TGTGCCAGCAGCTGGACAGGGGGCATGAACACTGAAGCTTTCTTT	CASSWTGGMNTEAFF
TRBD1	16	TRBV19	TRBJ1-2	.	TGTGCCAGTAGGACGGGACAGGTAACGTCTAACTATGGCTACACCTTC	CASRTGQVTSNYGYTF
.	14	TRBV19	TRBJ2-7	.	TGTGCCAGTAGTATTCAAGGGGGGGCCTACGAGCAGTACTTC	CASSIQGGAYEQYF
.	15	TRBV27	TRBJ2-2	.	TGTGCCAGCAGTAAGACCAGCAGAGGCACCGGGGAGCTGTTTTTT	CASSKTSRGTGELFF
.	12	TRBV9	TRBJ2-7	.	TGTGCCAGCAGCTTAGCCGGGGGCGAGCAGTACTTC	CASSLAGGEQYF
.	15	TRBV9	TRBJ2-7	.	TGTGCCAGCAGCGTAGCTCCAGGGGCTGGCTACGAGCAGTACTTC	CASSVAPGAGYEQYF
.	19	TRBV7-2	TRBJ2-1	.	TGTGCCAGCAGCTTAGCACTTAAACTCTTAGCACGCCCTTACAATGAGCAGTTCTTC	CASSLALKLLARPYNEQFF
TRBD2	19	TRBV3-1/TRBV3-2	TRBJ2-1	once	TGTGCCAGCAGCCGGAACCCCCGGACTAGCGGGAGCTCCTACAATGAGCAGTTCTTC	CASSRNPRTSGSSYNEQFF
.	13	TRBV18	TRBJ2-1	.	TGTGCCAGCTCACCTGTGGCTTACAATGAGCAGTTCTTC	CASSPVAYNEQFF
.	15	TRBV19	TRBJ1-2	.	TGTGCCAGTAGACCACTGCAGGGGAACAACTATGGCTACACCTTC	CASRPLQGNNYGYTF
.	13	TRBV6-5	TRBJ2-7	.	TGTGCCAGCAAGAGCAGGGCGACCTACGAGCAGTACTTC	CASKSRATYEQYF
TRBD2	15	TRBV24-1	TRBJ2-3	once	TGTGCCACCGGACTAGCGGGAGCGGGCACAGATACGCAGTATTTT	CATGLAGAGTDTQYF
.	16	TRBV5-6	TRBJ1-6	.	TGTGCCAGCAGCCCGCAGGCCAGCTCCTATAATTCACCCCTCCACTTT	CASSPQASSYNSPLHF
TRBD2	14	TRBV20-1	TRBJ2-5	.	TGCAGTGCTAGTAGCGGGGGGATCCAAGAGACCCAGTACTTC	CSASSGGIQETQYF
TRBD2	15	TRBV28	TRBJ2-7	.	TGTGCCAGCAGTTTAGGGCTAGCGGGAGCGCGGGAGCAGTACTTC	CASSLGLAGAREQYF
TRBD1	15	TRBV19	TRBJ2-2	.	TGTGCCAGTACCTTGGACAGGGTAGGCACCGGGGAGCTGTTTTTT	CASTLDRVGTGELFF
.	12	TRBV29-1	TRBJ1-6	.	TGCAGCGTAGGCGACAGTGGTTCACCCCTCCACTTT	CSVGDSGSPLHF
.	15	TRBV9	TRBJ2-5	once	TGTGCCAGCAGCGAGGACTCGCAGCGGGTAGAGACCCAGTACTTC	CASSEDSQRVETQYF
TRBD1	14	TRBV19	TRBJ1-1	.	TGTGCCAGTAGTACGGGACAGGGAAAGAAGGAAGCTTTCTTT	CASSTGQGKKEAFF
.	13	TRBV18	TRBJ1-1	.	TGTGCCAGCTCACCACGGAGGGACACTGAAGCTTTCTTT	CASSPRRDTEAFF
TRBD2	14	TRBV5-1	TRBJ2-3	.	TGCGCCAGCACGACCCGGGGGGGCCCAGATACGCAGTATTTT	CASTTRGGPDTQYF
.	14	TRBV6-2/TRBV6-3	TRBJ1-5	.	TGTGCCAGCAGTCCCGACAGTTCGAATCAGCCCCAGCATTTT	CASSPDSSNQPQHF
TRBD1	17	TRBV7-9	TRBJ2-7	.	TGTGCCAGCAGCTTACGATCCGGGACAGGGAACTCCTACGAGCAGTACTTC	CASSLRSGTGNSYEQYF
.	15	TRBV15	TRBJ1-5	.	TGTGCCACCAGCAGAGAACGGGTGACAGAGCAGCCCCAGCATTTT	CATSRERVTEQPQHF
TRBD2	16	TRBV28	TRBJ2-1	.	TGTGCCAGCAGTTCCTGGGCTAGCGGGACTTACAATGAGCAGTTCTTC	CASSSWASGTYNEQFF
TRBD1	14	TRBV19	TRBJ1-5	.	TGTGCCAGTAGTTCGACAGGGGGCGGTCAGCCCCAGCATTTT	CASSSTGGGQPQHF
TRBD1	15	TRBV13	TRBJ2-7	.	TGTGCCAGCAGCCTGGACAGGGAAATTACCTACGAGCAGTACTTC	CASSLDREITYEQYF
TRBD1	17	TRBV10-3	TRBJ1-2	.	TGTGCCATCAGTGAGTCGACCGGTGCAGGGGGCACCTATGGCTACACCTTC	CAISESTGAGGTYGYTF
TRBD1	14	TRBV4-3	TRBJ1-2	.	TGCGCCAGCAGCCAAGAACAGGGGAACTATGGCTACACCTTC	CASSQEQGNYGYTF
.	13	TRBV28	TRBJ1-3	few	TGTGCCAGCAGTTTAGCCGAGGGAAACACCATATATTTT	CASSLAEGNTIYF
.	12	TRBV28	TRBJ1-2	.	TGTGCCAGTTCCCTAGCCGAGTATGGCTACACCTTC	CASSLAEYGYTF
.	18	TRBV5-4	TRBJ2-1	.	TGTGCCAGCAGCTCACCCCTTGGGGGGGGCAGATCCTACAATGAGCAGTTCTTC	CASSSPLGGGRSYNEQFF
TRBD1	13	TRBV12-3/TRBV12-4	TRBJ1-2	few	TGTGCCAGCAGGACAGGGAGTGGCTATGGCTACACCTTC	CASRTGSGYGYTF
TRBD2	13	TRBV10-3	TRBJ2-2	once	TGTGCCACCTCAGGGCGGGAGCGCGGGGAGCTGTTTTTT	CATSGRERGELFF
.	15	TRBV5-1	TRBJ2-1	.	TGCGCCAGCAGCCTTCAGGGGACGCAAAACAATGAGCAGTTCTTC	CASSLQGTQNNEQFF
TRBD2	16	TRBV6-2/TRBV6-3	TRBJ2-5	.	TGTGCCAGCAGCCCCACTAGCGGGGGGCCCTGGGAGACCCAGTACTTC	CASSPTSGGPWETQYF
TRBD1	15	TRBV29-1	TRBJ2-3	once	TGCAGCGCCGAAGGGGGACAGGGGGCTACAGATACGCAGTATTTT	CSAEGGQGATDTQYF
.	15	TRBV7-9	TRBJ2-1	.	TGTGCCAGCAGCTCCCTTCGGGAGCAATACAATGAGCAGTTCTTC	CASSSLREQYNEQFF
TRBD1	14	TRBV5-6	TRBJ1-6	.	TGTGCCAGCAGCAGGACAGGGGGCGATTCACCCCTCCACTTT	CASSRTGGDSPLHF
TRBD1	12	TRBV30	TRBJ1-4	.	TGTGCCTGGGGGACAGGGAATGAAAAACTGTTTTTT	CAWGTGNEKLFF